A selection of T cell receptor beta chains follows, all from one sample in a study of T-cell reconstitution after alpha-beta-depleted transplantation in children. TCRdb independently ran MiXCR on the PCR reads; one entry per CDR3 protein. The sample consists of some 280,000 distinct CDR3 sequences, about 10% of them appearing once. The material sequenced was PBMCs from the stem cell graft donor, taken from the stem cell graft. These receptors were obtained from a human donor who donated a stem cell graft to a child with SCID. Both conserved end residues are part of each CDR3. The order of the fields is D gene, clone size, J gene, V gene, CDR3 protein, CDR3 DNA. A D gene is named only where the DNA matches it firmly. The listing skips clone size in some rows; elsewhere it reads once, few, many or a size class.

>NA|few|TRBJ2-3|TRBV6-5
CASSYSGPPEDTQYF
TGTGCCAGCAGTTACTCGGGCCCTCCCGAGGATACGCAGTATTTT
>TRBD2|NA|TRBJ2-3|TRBV12-3/TRBV12-4
CASSRTSGGSQYF
TGTGCCAGCAGTCGGACTAGCGGGGGGTCCCAGTATTTT
>NA|few|TRBJ2-3|TRBV9
CASSSSGWGSTDTQYF
TGTGCCAGCAGCTCGAGCGGGTGGGGATCCACAGATACGCAGTATTTT
>NA|few|TRBJ1-5|TRBV24-1
CATSDSGQDSNQPQHF
TGTGCCACCAGTGATTCGGGGCAAGATAGCAATCAGCCCCAGCATTTT
>NA|NA|TRBJ2-3|TRBV20-1
CSARISTYTQYF
TGCAGTGCTAGGATTAGCACATATACGCAGTATTTT
>TRBD2|many|TRBJ2-7|TRBV5-1
CASSPGSGGEAYEQYF
TGCGCCAGCAGCCCAGGTAGCGGGGGGGAAGCGTACGAGCAGTACTTC
>TRBD1|NA|TRBJ2-2|TRBV27
CARSRTGWVGELFF
TGTGCCAGGAGCCGGACAGGGTGGGTCGGGGAGCTGTTTTTT
>NA|NA|TRBJ2-7|TRBV27
CATAGGGPGEQYF
TGTGCCACCGCTGGGGGGGGGCCCGGCGAGCAGTACTTC
>TRBD1|few|TRBJ2-7|TRBV12-5
CASGLAGTGGRREQYF
TGTGCTAGTGGTTTGGCCGGGACAGGGGGCCGACGCGAGCAGTACTTC
>TRBD1|NA|TRBJ1-6|TRBV20-1
CSAPDRGPLAPLHF
TGCAGTGCTCCAGACAGGGGGCCTCTGGCACCCCTCCACTTT
>NA|few|TRBJ2-3|TRBV4-2
CASSQDDSLLTDTQYF
TGTGCCAGCAGCCAAGATGACAGTTTGCTCACAGATACGCAGTATTTT
>NA|many|TRBJ2-2|TRBV7-6
CASSRFKANTGELFF
TGTGCCAGCAGCCGCTTTAAAGCGAACACCGGGGAGCTGTTTTTT
>NA|NA|TRBJ2-5|TRBV20-1
CSASVQEETQYF
TGCAGTGCTAGCGTACAGGAAGAGACCCAGTACTTC
>NA|few|TRBJ1-3|TRBV20-1
CSARPRGGNTIYF
TGCAGTGCTAGACCCAGGGGAGGAAACACCATATATTTT
>NA|NA|TRBJ1-1|TRBV6-1
CASSPFWNTEAFF
TGTGCCAGCAGCCCATTTTGGAACACTGAAGCTTTCTTT
>NA|few|TRBJ2-2|TRBV29-1
CSVESDSNTGELFF
TGCAGCGTTGAGAGCGATTCGAACACCGGGGAGCTGTTTTTT
>NA|few|TRBJ1-1|TRBV10-3
CAISERTGTEAFF
TGTGCCATCAGTGAACGGACGGGCACTGAAGCTTTCTTT
>NA|many|TRBJ2-1|TRBV3-1
CASSQEILGSYNEQFF
TGTGCCAGCAGCCAAGAAATCTTAGGCTCCTACAATGAGCAGTTCTTC
>NA|NA|TRBJ2-2|TRBV9
CASSVELGPGELFF
TGTGCCAGCAGCGTAGAGTTAGGGCCCGGGGAGCTGTTTTTT
>NA|once|TRBJ1-1|TRBV2
CASTVTATNTEAFF
TGTGCCAGCACCGTGACAGCAACGAACACTGAAGCTTTCTTT
>NA|few|TRBJ2-7|TRBV6-5
CASSYSDSSTEQYF
TGTGCCAGCAGTTACTCTGACAGTTCAACCGAGCAGTACTTC